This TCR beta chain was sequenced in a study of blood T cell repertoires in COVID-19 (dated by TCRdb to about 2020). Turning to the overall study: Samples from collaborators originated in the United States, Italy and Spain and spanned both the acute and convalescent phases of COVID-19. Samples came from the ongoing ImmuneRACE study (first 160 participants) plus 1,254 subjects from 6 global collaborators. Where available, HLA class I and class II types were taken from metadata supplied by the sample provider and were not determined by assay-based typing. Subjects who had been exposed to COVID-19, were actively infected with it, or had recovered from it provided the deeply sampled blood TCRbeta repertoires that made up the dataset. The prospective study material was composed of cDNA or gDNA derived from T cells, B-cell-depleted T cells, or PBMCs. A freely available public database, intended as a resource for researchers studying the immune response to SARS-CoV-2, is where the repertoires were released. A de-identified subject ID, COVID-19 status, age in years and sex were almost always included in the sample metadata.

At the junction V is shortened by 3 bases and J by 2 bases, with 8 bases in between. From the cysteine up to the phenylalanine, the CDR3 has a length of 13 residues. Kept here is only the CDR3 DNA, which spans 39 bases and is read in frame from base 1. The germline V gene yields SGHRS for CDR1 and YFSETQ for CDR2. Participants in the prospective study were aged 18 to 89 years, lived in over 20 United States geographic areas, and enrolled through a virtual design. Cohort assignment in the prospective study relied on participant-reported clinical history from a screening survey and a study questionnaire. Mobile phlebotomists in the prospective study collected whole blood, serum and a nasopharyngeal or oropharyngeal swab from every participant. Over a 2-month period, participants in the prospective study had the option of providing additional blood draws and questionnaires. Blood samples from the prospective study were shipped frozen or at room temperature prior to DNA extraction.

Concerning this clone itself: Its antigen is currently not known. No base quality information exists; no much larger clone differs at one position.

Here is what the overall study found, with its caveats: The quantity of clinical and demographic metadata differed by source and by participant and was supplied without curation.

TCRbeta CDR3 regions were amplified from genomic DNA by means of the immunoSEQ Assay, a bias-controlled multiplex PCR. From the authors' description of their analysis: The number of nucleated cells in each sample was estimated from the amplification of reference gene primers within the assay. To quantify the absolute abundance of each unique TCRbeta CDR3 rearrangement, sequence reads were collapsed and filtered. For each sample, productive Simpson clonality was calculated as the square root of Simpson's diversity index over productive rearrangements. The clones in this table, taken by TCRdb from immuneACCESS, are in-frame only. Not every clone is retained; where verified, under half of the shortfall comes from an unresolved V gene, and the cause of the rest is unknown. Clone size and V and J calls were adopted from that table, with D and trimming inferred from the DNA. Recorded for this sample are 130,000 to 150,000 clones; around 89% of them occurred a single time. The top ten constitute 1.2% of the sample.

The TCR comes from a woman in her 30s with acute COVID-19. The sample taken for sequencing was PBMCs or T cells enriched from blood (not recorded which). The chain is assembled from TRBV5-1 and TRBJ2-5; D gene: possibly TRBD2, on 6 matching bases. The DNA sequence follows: TGCGCCAGCAGCTGGCGGGATCAAGAGACCCAGTACTTC. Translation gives CASSWRDQETQYF.